The text below deals with one TCR beta chain. This specimen belongs to a study of shared T cell receptors in the human thymus. Germline V CDR1 and CDR2: MDHEN, SYDVKM. The length of the CDR3 is 17 residues. V was cut by 0 bases and J by 2 bases, with 17 bases left in between. TCRdb keeps only in-frame clones here, not all; method: immunoSEQ multiplex PCR. The sample lists 700,000 to 750,000 clones; 70% to 90% were seen once. The same sample was also studied in work on human thymus T cells. That work adds: Donors consisted of healthy Finnish infants (having corrective surgery for congenital heart defects). Thymus pieces cut out during corrective heart surgery were the tissue that was used. Biased V and J segment usage appeared in thymus and peripheral blood. Related reports documented highly overlapping thymic repertoires among unrelated individuals.

The TCR originated in a girl less than two years old with a congenital heart defect. Sequencing was done on a sample of thymocytes. The chain recombines TRBV28 with TRBJ2-7; a possible D gene is TRBD1 (6 bases). The CDR3 DNA is TGTGCCAGCAGTTTATGCCGCCACGACAGGTCCCCCTACGAGCAGTACTTC. This codes for CASSLCRHDRSPYEQYF.